Below are 19 T cell receptor beta chains sequenced from a single sample in a study of cytomegalovirus exposure and HLA in healthy donors. PCR was performed using 60 Vbeta and 13 Jbeta primers. Produced via immunoSEQ multiplex PCR; TCRdb's table is partial and in-frame only. The sample lists around 200,000 clones, roughly four fifths seen once, with approximately 3.1% in the top ten. What was sequenced was PBMCs. These TCRs come from a young woman in good health and CMV-seropositive.

This rearrangement joins TRBV6-4 to TRBJ1-1; D may be TRBD1 (6 bases). This CDR3 spans 14 amino acids. Germline assignment: CDR1 MRHNA and CDR2 SNTAGT. Trimming removed 6 bases at V and 0 bases at J, with 11 bases between. CDR3 region: CASRGQLMNTEAFF. The CDR3 bases are TGTGCCAGCAGAGGACAGCTCATGAACACTGAAGCTTTCTTT.

The chain uses TRBV5-5 and TRBJ1-1; 8 positions agree with TRBD1. The germline V gene encodes CDR1 SGHKS and CDR2 YYEKEE (reference sequence). Trimming removed 3 bases from V and 0 bases from J; junction bases left unmatched: 4. The CDR3 loop spans 15 amino acids. In DNA form, the CDR3 reads TGTGCCAGCAGCTCCTGGGACAGGCTGAACACTGAAGCTTTCTTT. It translates to CASSSWDRLNTEAFF.

V gene TRBV14 combines with J gene TRBJ2-7; TRBD2 matches at 8 bases. V lost 1 base to trimming and J lost 3 bases; unmatched junction nucleotides: 2. CDR1 SGHDN and CDR2 FVKESK come from the germline V gene. This CDR3 comprises 14 residues. Written as DNA, the CDR3 is TGTGCCAGCAGCCAAGGACTAGCGCACTACGAGCAGTACTTC. It translates to CASSQGLAHYEQYF.

V usage is TRBV10-2 and J usage is TRBJ2-7; D is possibly TRBD2 (7 bases). V lost 0 bases to trimming and J lost 6 bases, with 12 bases between them. The CDR3 is made up of 14 amino acids. Germline V gene lookup returns CDR1 WSHSY and CDR2 SAAADI. CDR3 amino acids: CASSESGRGFEQYF. CDR3 in DNA: TGCGCCAGCAGTGAGTCAGGGAGGGGGTTCGAGCAGTACTTC.

The chain recombines TRBV4-2 with TRBJ2-3, with 9 bases that match TRBD2. Losses at the gene ends were 0 bases for V and 7 bases for J; bases not matched to a gene: 8. In germline, CDR1 is LGHNA, CDR2 YNFKEQ. The CDR3 sequence is 16 residues long. The CDR3 nucleotides read TGTGCCAGCAGCCAAGATTTTAGCGGGGGCCGAAATACGCAGTATTTT. Protein product: CASSQDFSGGRNTQYF.

The V call is TRBV27, the J call TRBJ2-7; TRBD2 might be the D (6 bases). Germline lookup yields CDR1 MNHEY and CDR2 SMNVEV (reference sequence). The CDR3 loop spans 13 amino acids. V dropped 8 bases and J dropped 4 bases, with 15 bases sitting between them. CDR3 protein: CASSPGLGYEQYF. CDR3 DNA: TGTGCCAGCTCTCCGGGACTGGGATACGAGCAGTACTTC.

The chain links TRBV4-2 to TRBJ2-5, with 13 nucleotides matching TRBD2. The V gene's germline CDR1 is LGHNA and CDR2 YNFKEQ. The CDR3 has 17 residues. V was pared by 2 bases and J by 0 bases, with 3 bases of the junction left unmatched. The CDR3 protein is CASSQTGTSGNQETQYF. CDR3 coding DNA: TGTGCCAGCAGCCAAACCGGGACTAGCGGGAACCAAGAGACCCAGTACTTC.

This clone showed up just once. The chain couples TRBV21-1 to TRBJ2-7; no DNA check was done on the table's D call, TRBD1. TRBV21-1 is tagged as a pseudogene. This CDR3 has 16 residues. DNA for the CDR3: TGTGCCAGCAGCTCACGGACAGGGGGCCTCAACTACGAGCAGTACTTC. Protein: CASSSRTGGLNYEQYF.

This clone was seen more than once but under ten times. This chain links TRBV5-1 with TRBJ2-3, with 11 positions matching TRBD1. From germline, CDR1 is SGHRS and CDR2 YFSETQ. The V and J ends lost 2 bases and 4 bases, in that order; junction bases with no gene match: 3. The CDR3 contains 15 residues. CDR3 nucleotides: TGCGCCAGCAGCTTCCCGGGACAGGGGGCAGATACGCAGTATTTT. Translating gives CASSFPGQGADTQYF.

This CDR3 reads CATTTSGSYEQFF. In nucleotides, the CDR3 is TGTGCCACCACGACTAGCGGGAGTTATGAGCAGTTCTTC. This chain connects TRBV15 to TRBJ2-1, with TRBD2 matching over 12 bases. The CDR3 is made up of 13 amino acids. J lost 8 bases, V lost 7 bases, and 3 bases had no gene match. CDR1 is LNHNV, CDR2 YYDKDF, per germline (reference sequence).

The genes are TRBV7-2 and TRBJ2-7, with D perhaps matching TRBD2 (5 bases). CDR1 is SGHTA, CDR2 FQGNSA, per germline. Trimming took off 5 bases at V and 5 bases at J, with 16 bases between the two ends. The CDR3 runs 14 residues. The CDR3 DNA reads TGTGCCAGCAGCGTAGGCCTTTTCGGGGACGAGCAGTACTTC. This gives the protein CASSVGLFGDEQYF. The full variable domain, its missing parts supplied by reference TRBV7-2 and TRBJ2-7, is GAGVSQSPSNKVTEKGKDVELRCDPISGHTALYWYRQSLGQGLEFLIYFQGNSAPDKSGLPSDRFSAERTGGSVSTLTIQRTQQEDSAVYLCASSVGLFGDEQYFGPGTRLTVT.

V usage is TRBV28 and J usage is TRBJ2-6, with D possibly being TRBD1 (6 bases). Trimming cost V 5 bases and J 0 bases, with 14 bases left between them. This CDR3 is built from 17 residues. Germline V lookup: CDR1 MDHEN, CDR2 SYDVKM. The CDR3, as DNA: TGTGCCAGCAGTATGGACAGTCGGTCCTCTGGGGCCAACGTCCTGACTTTC. Its translation is CASSMDSRSSGANVLTF.

The chain carries TRBV7-9 and TRBJ1-3; possible D gene TRBD1, 6 bases. Per the germline V gene, CDR1 is SEHNR and CDR2 is FQNEAQ (reference sequence). This CDR3 spans 16 amino acids. The V and J ends lost 4 bases and 0 bases respectively, with 13 bases between them. CDR3 amino acids: CASSSGTYYSGNTIYF. The CDR3 DNA is TGTGCCAGCAGCTCAGGGACATACTACTCTGGAAACACCATATATTTT.

The V call is TRBV2, the J call TRBJ2-7; 11 nucleotides match TRBD1. The CDR3 totals 16 residues. V lost 8 bases to trimming and J lost 4 bases; unmatched junction nucleotides: 13. Germline loops: CDR1 SNHLY, CDR2 FYNNEI. CDR3 sequence (DNA): TGTGCCAGCCCCAGGGCCGGGACAGGGGGATTGTACGAGCAGTACTTC. It yields the protein CASPRAGTGGLYEQYF.

V and J are TRBV2 and TRBJ2-1; D may be TRBD2 (6 bases). The V end was cut by 11 bases, the J end by 0 bases, with 23 bases between. The CDR3 loop spans 17 amino acids. Germline CDR1 SNHLY, CDR2 FYNNEI. The DNA for the CDR3 is TGTGCCGGCCCAACCCTTCGTGCGGGGAACTCCTACAATGAGCAGTTCTTC. It is translated as CAGPTLRAGNSYNEQFF. Combining the CDR3 with reference TRBV2 and TRBJ2-1 gives the whole variable domain EPEVTQTPSHQVTQMGQEVILRCVPISNHLYFYWYRQILGQKVEFLVSFYNNEISEKSEIFDDQFSVERPDGSNFTLKIRSTKLEDSAMYFCAGPTLRAGNSYNEQFFGPGTRLTVL.

This chain uses TRBV5-1 with TRBJ2-2, with D possibly being TRBD1 (6 bases). V was shortened by 1 base and J by 6 bases, with 13 bases between the two germline ends. The germline CDR1 and CDR2 sequences are SGHRS and YFSETQ. The CDR3 is 15 amino acids. The CDR3 spells CASSLLGAAAGELFF. The CDR3 bases are TGCGCCAGCAGCTTGTTGGGGGCGGCGGCCGGGGAGCTGTTTTTT.

About this clone itself: The sample has other DNA sequences that encode this CDR3 too. The chain recombines TRBV19 with TRBJ1-5; D uncertain. The CDR3 covers 12 residues. The V gene's germline CDR1 is LNHDA and CDR2 SQIVND (reference sequence). The germline V and J ends were trimmed by 6 bases and 2 bases, with 5 bases remaining between them. This CDR3 is CASSQGNQPQHF. CDR3 DNA sequence: TGTGCCAGTAGCCAGGGCAATCAGCCCCAGCATTTT.

The rearrangement uses TRBV19 and TRBJ1-1, with 8 bases aligning to TRBD1. The CDR3 has 15 amino acids. Per germline, CDR1 LNHDA and CDR2 SQIVND (reference sequence). Trimming at V came to 3 bases and at J to 1 base, leaving 4 bases not matched to a gene. The CDR3 sequence is CASSIFGQGNTEAFF. The CDR3 DNA reads as TGTGCCAGTAGTATCTTCGGACAGGGGAACACTGAAGCTTTCTTT.

Points on this clone: At one boundary the junction diverges from the germline segment, which might be a read error. The J gene is TRBJ2-2, the V gene TRBV7-7; D gene uncertain. The CDR3 spans 13 residues. Per germline, CDR1 SSHAT and CDR2 FNYEAQ (reference sequence). CDR3 loop: CASSLILGGELFF. CDR3 nucleotides: TGTGCTAGCAGCTTAATCCTAGGCGGGGAGCTGTTTTTT.